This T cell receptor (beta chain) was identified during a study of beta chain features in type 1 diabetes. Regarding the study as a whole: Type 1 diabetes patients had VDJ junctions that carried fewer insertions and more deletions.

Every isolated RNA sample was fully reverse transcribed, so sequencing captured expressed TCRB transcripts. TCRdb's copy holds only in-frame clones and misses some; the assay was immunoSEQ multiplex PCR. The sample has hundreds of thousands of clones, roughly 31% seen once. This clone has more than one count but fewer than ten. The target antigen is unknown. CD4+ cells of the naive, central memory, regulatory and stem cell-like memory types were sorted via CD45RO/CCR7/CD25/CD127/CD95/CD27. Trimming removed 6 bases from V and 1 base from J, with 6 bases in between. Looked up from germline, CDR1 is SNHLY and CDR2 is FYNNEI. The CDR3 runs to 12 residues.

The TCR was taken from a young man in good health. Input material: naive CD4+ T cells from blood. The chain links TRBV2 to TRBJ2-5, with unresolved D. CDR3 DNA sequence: TGTGCCAGCAGGGCAATCCAAGAGACCCAGTACTTC. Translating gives CASRAIQETQYF.